Listed below are T cell receptor beta chains from one sample, sequenced in a study of T cell responses to AZD1222 COVID-19 vaccine. TCRdb keeps only in-frame clones here, not all; method: immunoSEQ multiplex PCR. This sample carries 130,000 or so clones, around nine tenths of them seen once, and the ten largest clones take 6.9%. Here the sequenced sample was peripheral blood, taken on day 0 of AZD1222 vaccination. These TCRs come from an adult in good health. Both conserved end residues are part of each CDR3.

V gene,J gene,CDR3 protein
TRBV27,TRBJ2-1,CASSLGPGAGYNEQFF
TRBV28,TRBJ1-2,CASSPNRGPYGYTF
TRBV5-1,TRBJ1-2,CASSLQDNYGYTF
TRBV19,TRBJ2-3,CASRPGSTDTQYF
TRBV5-4,TRBJ1-6,CASSLETGGHNSPLHF
TRBV6-6,TRBJ2-7,CASSGRSRSYEQYF
TRBV29-1,TRBJ2-2,CSVEGTVNTGELFF
TRBV6-1,TRBJ1-3,CASSETYSGNTIYF
TRBV28,TRBJ1-2,CASSHHYGYTF
TRBV9,TRBJ2-7,CASSVAGGSSEQYF
TRBV19,TRBJ1-6,CASTGGLYNSPLHF
TRBV7-2,TRBJ1-1,CASSIGLSRTGATEAFF
TRBV18,TRBJ1-1,CASSPREMNTEAFF
TRBV4-3,TRBJ1-1,CASSQVGTQGGNTEAFF
TRBV6-5,TRBJ1-1,CASSLLTNTEAFF
TRBV28,TRBJ1-5,CASSLSGQGSNQPQHF
TRBV7-3,TRBJ2-6,CASSQPGSGANVLTF
TRBV19,TRBJ2-1,CASSSPGPSYNEQFF
TRBV5-6,TRBJ1-5,CASSLWGGQPQHF
TRBV4-2,TRBJ2-5,CASSPNRPGQKWGETQYF
TRBV11-2,TRBJ2-7,CASSSNEQYF
TRBV11-2,TRBJ2-1,CASSSDVWNEQFF
TRBV4-3,TRBJ2-3,CASSQASGVADTQYF
TRBV4-3,TRBJ1-4,CASSQWAKQGIGEKLFF
TRBV29-1,TRBJ2-1,CSVPPGLGYYNEQFF
TRBV4-1,TRBJ2-7,CASSQGAGGRYEQYF
TRBV7-2,TRBJ2-6,CASSPWTGSGANVLTF
TRBV20-1,TRBJ1-2,CSAPNYGYTF
TRBV13,TRBJ1-5,CASSFGGATGNQPQHF
TRBV7-2,TRBJ2-1,CASMPGQGASEQFF
TRBV19,TRBJ2-3,CASRGQGTDTQYF
TRBV27,TRBJ2-3,CASSPGTTTQYF
TRBV7-6,TRBJ1-6,CASSLVQGGNSPLHF
TRBV6-2/TRBV6-3,TRBJ1-6,CASSYSTQKRNSPLHF
TRBV10-1,TRBJ1-2,CASSESGTNGYTF
TRBV6-5,TRBJ2-1,CASQAGDYNEQFF
TRBV4-2,TRBJ2-7,CASSQDLGLAGRAYEQYF
TRBV11-1,TRBJ2-7,CASSPWGAGSYEQYF
TRBV6-2/TRBV6-3,TRBJ2-2,CASSRNRATGELFF
TRBV28,TRBJ1-6,CASSLDRGWDSPLHF
TRBV7-3,TRBJ2-1,CASSLLAGGYNEQFF
TRBV3-1/TRBV3-2,TRBJ2-3,CASSQDKTGLSTDTQYF
TRBV19,TRBJ1-5,CASTGGHSNQPQHF
TRBV12-3/TRBV12-4,TRBJ1-1,CASSYESPEAFF
TRBV6-5,TRBJ2-2,CASRREGAGTGELFF
TRBV9,TRBJ2-7,CASSVGHEQYF
TRBV6-5,TRBJ1-5,CASTTPGQGNQPQHF
TRBV19,TRBJ1-6,CASSTGQGAESPLHF
TRBV7-6,TRBJ1-1,CASSSPGQGFRNTEAFF